This T cell receptor (beta chain) was sequenced for a study of OX40 agonist ivuxolimab in advanced cancers. The V and J ends lost 6 bases and 5 bases respectively, with 16 bases between them. This CDR3 has 14 amino acids. Per the germline V gene, CDR1 is LNHDA and CDR2 is SQIVND (reference sequence). Study results and limitations: Normalized T-cell clonal expansion was also low in a subset of nonresponders.

TCRdb's table, derived via immunoSEQ multiplex PCR, lists solely in-frame clones and lacks some. Among about 36,000 clones listed, 80% to 85% were seen once. This clone was recorded a few times. Its antigen is unidentified. Here the sequenced sample was CD4+ or CD8+ T cells sorted from blood, taken in a trial of the OX40 agonist ivuxolimab. The chain has TRBV19 and TRBJ2-5, with no clear D. The TCR was taken from an adult with an advanced solid tumor such as melanoma, head and neck, liver or kidney cancer. CDR3 protein: CASRPGRSGETQYF. The CDR3, as DNA: TGTGCCAGTAGACCCGGGCGGTCTGGGGAGACCCAGTACTTC.